Below are 18 T cell receptor beta chains sequenced from a single sample in a study of T cells expressing NK-cell markers. TCRdb reprocessed the 5' RACE reads and keeps a single row for each CDR3 protein, giving no DNA. Its clone listing holds 300,000 to 450,000 distinct CDR3 sequences. Sequencing was carried out using blood T cells: a sorted CD56 or NKG2C T cell subset, CD4+ or CD8+ T cells, or bulk PBMC T cells (not recorded which). The receptors stem from a man aged 18 to 70 in good health.

The genes are TRBV2 and TRBJ2-1; TCRdb gives TRBD1 as the D gene, but with no DNA this cannot be confirmed. Germline assignment: CDR1 SNHLY and CDR2 FYNNEI. CDR3 length equals 15 residues. Here the CDR3 reads CASSKSGRSDNEQFF.

This sequence joins TRBV12-5 and TRBJ2-7; checking the TCRdb D call of TRBD1 is not possible without DNA. Per germline, CDR1 LGHNT and CDR2 FRNRAP. This CDR3 spans 16 amino acids. CDR3 residues: CASGLVRGLETYEQYF.

The chain has TRBV2 and TRBJ2-3; the D call of TRBD2 rests on TCRdb alone, since no DNA is present to check it. Per germline, CDR1 SNHLY and CDR2 FYNNEI. The CDR3 covers 15 residues. The CDR3 reads CASSTTGPFRDTQYF. Drawing the rest from reference TRBV2 and TRBJ2-3, the complete variable domain is EPEVTQTPSHQVTQMGQEVILRCVPISNHLYFYWYRQILGQKVEFLVSFYNNEISEKSEIFDDQFSVERPDGSNFTLKIRSTKLEDSAMYFCASSTTGPFRDTQYFGPGTRLTVL.

The V gene is TRBV3-1, the J gene TRBJ2-5; there is no DNA to check the TCRdb D call of TRBD2. The CDR3 contains 14 residues. Germline V gives CDR1 LGHDT, CDR2 YNNKEL (reference sequence). The CDR3 spells CASRGDGRAETQYF.

J is TRBJ1-5 and V is TRBV28; TCRdb's D call of TRBD1 is untestable without DNA. The CDR3 runs to 15 residues. Germline V CDR1 and CDR2: MDHEN, SYDVKM. The CDR3 reads CASSLNLRGRQPQHF.

This chain connects TRBV7-3 to TRBJ2-1; TCRdb indicates TRBD2, and absent DNA this call remains unverified. CDR1 is SGHTA, CDR2 FQGTGA, per germline. The CDR3 totals 13 residues. The chain's CDR3 is CASTQGPNNEQFF.

The chain combines TRBV6-5 with TRBJ2-5; TCRdb calls TRBD1, which cannot be checked without DNA. The CDR3 totals 13 residues. Looked up from germline, CDR1 is MNHEY and CDR2 is SVGAGI. CDR3 protein: CASSSQPLRTQYF.

The J gene is TRBJ2-2, the V gene TRBV24-1. CDR1 is KGHDR, CDR2 SFDVKD, per germline. The CDR3 extends over 16 amino acids. This CDR3 reads CATSDLLGADTGELFF.

The J gene is TRBJ2-5, the V gene TRBV2. This CDR3 region has 14 residues. The germline V gene encodes CDR1 SNHLY and CDR2 FYNNEI. CDR3 region: CASSEQNHQETQYF.

This rearrangement joins TRBV23-1 to TRBJ2-7; TCRdb outputs TRBD1, but without DNA this stays unchecked. TRBV23-1 is known as an ORF, though its function is uncertain. This CDR3 contains 16 residues. CDR3 sequence reads: CASSQSQGNCAYEQYF.

The V gene is TRBV6-1, the J gene TRBJ2-7; with no DNA, the TCRdb D assignment of TRBD1 cannot be verified. This CDR3 contains 14 residues. The germline V gene has CDR1 MNHNS and CDR2 SASEGT. The CDR3 sequence is CASGRPRGAYEQYF.

The chain's CDR3 is CASSYNGGPAYEQYF. The chain links TRBV6-5 to TRBJ2-7; TCRdb's D call, TRBD2, is unchecked because there is no DNA. The CDR3 consists of 15 residues. CDR1 is MNHEY, CDR2 SVGAGI, per germline.

This chain links TRBV5-1 with TRBJ2-1; TCRdb designates TRBD1, a call that cannot be tested without DNA. The V gene's germline CDR1 is SGHRS and CDR2 YFSETQ. This CDR3 is built from 13 residues. CDR3 protein: CASSLGNTGEQFF.

CDR3 amino acids: CASSPSLAVNTGELFF. This sequence joins TRBV3-1 and TRBJ2-2; the D call of TRBD2 rests on TCRdb alone, since no DNA is present to check it. Germline values: CDR1 LGHDT, CDR2 YNNKEL (reference sequence). The CDR3 contains 16 residues.

This CDR3 is CASSLGGADEQYF. The chain links TRBV7-9 to TRBJ2-7; TCRdb's assignment of TRBD1 cannot be checked, as there is no DNA. Germline V gene data show CDR1 as SEHNR and CDR2 as FQNEAQ (reference sequence). The CDR3 is made up of 13 amino acids.

Here the CDR3 reads CASSVAQRYDTQYF. The V gene is TRBV9, the J gene TRBJ2-3; the D call from TCRdb, TRBD2, cannot be confirmed without DNA. The V gene's germline CDR1 is SGDLS and CDR2 YYNGEE. This CDR3 spans 14 amino acids. The full variable domain, its missing parts supplied by reference TRBV9 and TRBJ2-3, is DSGVTQTPKHLITATGQRVTLRCSPRSGDLSVYWYQQSLDQGLQFLIQYYNGEERAKGNILERFSAQQFPDLHSELNLSSLELGDSALYFCASSVAQRYDTQYFGPGTRLTVL.

The chain uses TRBV28 and TRBJ2-1; TCRdb's assignment of TRBD1 cannot be checked, as there is no DNA. This CDR3 is built from 16 residues. Germline assignment: CDR1 MDHEN and CDR2 SYDVKM. CDR3 protein: CASSLSRGGYYNEQFF. Using reference TRBV28 and TRBJ2-1 for the parts outside the CDR3, the full variable domain is DVKVTQSSRYLVKRTGEKVFLECVQDMDHENMFWYRQDPGLGLRLIYFSYDVKMKEKGDIPEGYSVSREKKERFSLILESASTNQTSMYLCASSLSRGGYYNEQFFGPGTRLTVL.

The rearrangement uses TRBV4-2 and TRBJ1-4. The germline CDR1 and CDR2 sequences are LGHNA and YNFKEQ. The CDR3 spans 14 residues. The chain's CDR3 is CASSPGEDNEKLFF.